This T cell receptor (beta chain) was found in a study of shared clonotypes between healthy human individuals. Study information: The study drew on two women and a few men aged 18 to 49 as donors. Study-level results: Between a handful of donors, naive CD4 clonotypes were shared at a level of about 5%.

Points on this clone: The antigen is undetermined.

Sorted-subset replicate PCRs used about 0.2 ug of genomic DNA. This amount corresponded to 25,000 to 30,000 T cell genomes. Study processing details: ImmunoSEQ supplied junction-only sequences lacking quality scores, so filtering was different. TCRdb's table, derived via immunoSEQ multiplex PCR, lists solely in-frame clones and lacks some. V and J calls plus clone size are reproduced from that table; the DNA served to infer D and trimming. The sample holds more than 2,000,000 clones; more than 80% are singletons and the top ten take about 0.13%. Germline loops: CDR1 SEHNR, CDR2 FQNEAQ (reference sequence). The CDR3 loop spans 13 amino acids. Trimming removed 5 bases at V and 3 bases at J, with 11 bases between.

The V gene is TRBV7-9, the J gene TRBJ2-7, with a tentative D call TRBD2 (6 bases). The material sequenced was naive CD4+ T cells sorted from blood. Indicated subset: CD45RA+ positively selected. This receptor was identified in a man aged 18 to 29 in good health. The CDR3 sequence is CASSMGLLYEQYF. The CDR3, as DNA: TGTGCCAGCAGCATGGGACTCCTCTACGAGCAGTACTTC. Looking up the rest from reference TRBV7-9 and TRBJ2-7 gives the full variable domain: DTGVSQNPRHKITKRGQNVTFRCDPISEHNRLYWYRQTLGQGPEFLTYFQNEAQLEKSRLLSDRFSAERPKGSFSTLEIQRTEQGDSAMYLCASSMGLLYEQYFGPGTRLTVT.